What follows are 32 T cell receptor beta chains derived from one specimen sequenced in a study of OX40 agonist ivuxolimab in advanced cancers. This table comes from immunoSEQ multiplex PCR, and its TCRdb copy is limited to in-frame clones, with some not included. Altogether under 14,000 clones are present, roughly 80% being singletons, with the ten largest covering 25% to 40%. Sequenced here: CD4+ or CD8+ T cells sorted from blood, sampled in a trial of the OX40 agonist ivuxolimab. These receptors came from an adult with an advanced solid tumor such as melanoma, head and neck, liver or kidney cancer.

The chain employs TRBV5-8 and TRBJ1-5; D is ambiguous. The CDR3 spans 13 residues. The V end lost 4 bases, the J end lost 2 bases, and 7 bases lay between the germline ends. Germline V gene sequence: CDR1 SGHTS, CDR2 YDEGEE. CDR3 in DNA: TGTGCCAGCAGCGGCTCCGGCAATCAGCCCCAGCATTTT. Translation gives CASSGSGNQPQHF.

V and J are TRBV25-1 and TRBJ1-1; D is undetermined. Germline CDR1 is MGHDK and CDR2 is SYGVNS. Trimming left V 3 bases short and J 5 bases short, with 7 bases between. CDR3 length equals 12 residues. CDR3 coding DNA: TGTGCCAGCAGTGAGGGTTTAACTGAAGCTTTCTTT. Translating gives CASSEGLTEAFF.

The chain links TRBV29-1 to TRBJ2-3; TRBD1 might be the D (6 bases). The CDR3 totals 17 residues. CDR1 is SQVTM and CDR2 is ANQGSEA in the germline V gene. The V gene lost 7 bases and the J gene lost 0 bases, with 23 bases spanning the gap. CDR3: CSAESRTTGLSTDTQYF. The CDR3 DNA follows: TGCAGCGCTGAGTCCCGGACGACAGGCTTGAGCACAGATACGCAGTATTTT.

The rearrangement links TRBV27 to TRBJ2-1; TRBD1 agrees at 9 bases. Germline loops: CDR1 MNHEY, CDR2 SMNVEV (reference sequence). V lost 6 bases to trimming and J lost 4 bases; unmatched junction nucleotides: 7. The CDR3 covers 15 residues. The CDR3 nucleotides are TGTGCCAGCAGGCTCACAGGGGGCGGTTACAATGAGCAGTTCTTC. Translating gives CASRLTGGGYNEQFF.

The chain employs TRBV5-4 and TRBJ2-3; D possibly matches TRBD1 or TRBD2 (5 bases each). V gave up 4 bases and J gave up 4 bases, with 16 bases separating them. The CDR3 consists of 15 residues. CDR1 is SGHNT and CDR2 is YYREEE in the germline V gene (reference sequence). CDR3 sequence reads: CASSGGRGRADTQYF. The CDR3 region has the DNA TGTGCCAGCAGCGGGGGACGGGGCAGGGCAGATACGCAGTATTTT.

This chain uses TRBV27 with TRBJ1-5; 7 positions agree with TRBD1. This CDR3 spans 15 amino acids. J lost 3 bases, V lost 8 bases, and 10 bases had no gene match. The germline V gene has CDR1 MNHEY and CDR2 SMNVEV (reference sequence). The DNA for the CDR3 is TGTGCCAGCGGAACACTGACAGGGAACAATCAGCCCCAGCATTTT. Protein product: CASGTLTGNNQPQHF.

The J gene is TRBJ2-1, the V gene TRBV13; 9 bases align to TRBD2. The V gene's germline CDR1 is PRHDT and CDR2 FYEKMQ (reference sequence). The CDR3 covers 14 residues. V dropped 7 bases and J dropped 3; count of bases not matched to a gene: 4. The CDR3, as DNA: TGTGCCAGCACCCTAGCGGGAAGCTACAATGAGCAGTTCTTC. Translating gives CASTLAGSYNEQFF.

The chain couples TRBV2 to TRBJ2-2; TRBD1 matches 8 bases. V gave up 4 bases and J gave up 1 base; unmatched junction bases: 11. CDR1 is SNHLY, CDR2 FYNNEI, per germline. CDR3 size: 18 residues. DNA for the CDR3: TGTGCCAGCAGTGGAGGACAGGGCTTCGGTAGGAACACCGGGGAGCTGTTTTTT. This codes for CASSGGQGFGRNTGELFF. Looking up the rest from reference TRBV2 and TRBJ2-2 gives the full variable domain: EPEVTQTPSHQVTQMGQEVILRCVPISNHLYFYWYRQILGQKVEFLVSFYNNEISEKSEIFDDQFSVERPDGSNFTLKIRSTKLEDSAMYFCASSGGQGFGRNTGELFFGEGSRLTVL.

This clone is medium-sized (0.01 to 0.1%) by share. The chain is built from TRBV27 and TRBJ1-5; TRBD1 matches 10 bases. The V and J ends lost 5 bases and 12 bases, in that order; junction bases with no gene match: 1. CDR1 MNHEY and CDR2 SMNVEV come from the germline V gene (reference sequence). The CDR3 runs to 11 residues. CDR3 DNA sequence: TGTGCCAGCAGTGGACAGGGGGGCCAGCATTTT. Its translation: CASSGQGGQHF.

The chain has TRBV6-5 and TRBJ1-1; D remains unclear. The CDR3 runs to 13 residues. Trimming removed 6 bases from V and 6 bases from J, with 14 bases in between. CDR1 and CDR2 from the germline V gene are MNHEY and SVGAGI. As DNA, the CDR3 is TGTGCCAGCAGCCTCCAGCCTGAGTCTGAAGCTTTCTTT. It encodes CASSLQPESEAFF.

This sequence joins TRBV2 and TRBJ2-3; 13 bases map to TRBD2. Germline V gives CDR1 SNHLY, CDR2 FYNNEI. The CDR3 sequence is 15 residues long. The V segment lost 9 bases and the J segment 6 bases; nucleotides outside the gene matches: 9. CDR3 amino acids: CASTSGGAFSDTQYF. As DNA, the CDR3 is TGTGCCAGTACTAGCGGGGGGGCTTTTTCGGATACGCAGTATTTT.

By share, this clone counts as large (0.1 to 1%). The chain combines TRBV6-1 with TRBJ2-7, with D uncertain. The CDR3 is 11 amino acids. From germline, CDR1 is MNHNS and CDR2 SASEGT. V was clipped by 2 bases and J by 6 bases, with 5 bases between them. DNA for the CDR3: TGTGCCAGCAGTGAAACGAGCGAGCAGTACTTC. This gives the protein CASSETSEQYF.

CDR3 in DNA: TGTGCCAGCAGGAAAGGGGTAGCGGGAAGTACAGATACGCAGTATTTT. This codes for CASRKGVAGSTDTQYF. This chain uses TRBV11-3 with TRBJ2-3, with TRBD2 matching over 8 bases. Trimming at V came to 6 bases and at J to 3 bases, leaving 11 bases not matched to a gene. The CDR3 runs to 16 residues. Germline V gene sequence: CDR1 SGHNT, CDR2 YENEEA.

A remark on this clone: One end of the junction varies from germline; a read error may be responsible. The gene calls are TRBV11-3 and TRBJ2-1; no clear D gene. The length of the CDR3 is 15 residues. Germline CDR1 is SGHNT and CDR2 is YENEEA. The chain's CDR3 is CASSLEQSSYNKQFF. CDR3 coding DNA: TGTGCCAGCAGCTTGGAACAGAGCTCCTACAATAAGCAGTTCTTC. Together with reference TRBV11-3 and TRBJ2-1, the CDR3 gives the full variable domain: EAGVVQSPRYKIIEKKQPVAFWCNPISGHNTLYWYLQNLGQGPELLIRYENEEAVDDSQLPKDRFSAERLKGVDSTLKIQPAELGDSAVYLCASSLEQSSYNKQFFGPGTRLTVL.

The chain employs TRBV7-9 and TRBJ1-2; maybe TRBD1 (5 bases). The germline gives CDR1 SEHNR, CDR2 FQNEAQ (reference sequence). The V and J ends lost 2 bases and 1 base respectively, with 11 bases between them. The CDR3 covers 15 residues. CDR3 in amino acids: CASSLQGEGNYGYTF. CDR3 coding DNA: TGTGCCAGCAGCTTACAGGGCGAAGGTAACTATGGCTACACCTTC. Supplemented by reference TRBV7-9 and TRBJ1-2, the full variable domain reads DTGVSQNPRHKITKRGQNVTFRCDPISEHNRLYWYRQTLGQGPEFLTYFQNEAQLEKSRLLSDRFSAERPKGSFSTLEIQRTEQGDSAMYLCASSLQGEGNYGYTFGSGTRLTVV.

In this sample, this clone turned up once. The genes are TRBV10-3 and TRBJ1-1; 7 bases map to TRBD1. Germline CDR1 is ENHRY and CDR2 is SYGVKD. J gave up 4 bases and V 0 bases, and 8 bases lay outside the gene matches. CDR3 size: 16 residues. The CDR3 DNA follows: TGTGCCATCAGTGAGTCAGGGAGGGGGCGCGTCACTGAAGCTTTCTTT. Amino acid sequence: CAISESGRGRVTEAFF.

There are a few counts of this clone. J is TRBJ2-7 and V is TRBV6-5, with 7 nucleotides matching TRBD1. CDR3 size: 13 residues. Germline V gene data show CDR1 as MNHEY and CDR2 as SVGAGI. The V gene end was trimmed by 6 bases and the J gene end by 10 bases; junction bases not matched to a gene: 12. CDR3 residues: CASSPTGPGSQYF. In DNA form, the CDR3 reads TGTGCCAGCAGCCCGACAGGGCCAGGATCCCAGTACTTC.

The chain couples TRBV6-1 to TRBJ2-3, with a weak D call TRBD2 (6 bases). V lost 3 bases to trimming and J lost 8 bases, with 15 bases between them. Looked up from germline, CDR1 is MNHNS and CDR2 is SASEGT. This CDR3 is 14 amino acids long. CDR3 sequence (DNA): TGTGCCAGCAGTGAGGTCCGGGAGTTGGCTACGCAGTATTTT. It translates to CASSEVRELATQYF.

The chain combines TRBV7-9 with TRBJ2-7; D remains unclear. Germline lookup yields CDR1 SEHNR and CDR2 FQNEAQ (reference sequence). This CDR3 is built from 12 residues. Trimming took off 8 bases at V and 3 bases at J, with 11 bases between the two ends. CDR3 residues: CASATGNYEQYF. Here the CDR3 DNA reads TGTGCCAGCGCGACTGGAAACTACGAGCAGTACTTC.

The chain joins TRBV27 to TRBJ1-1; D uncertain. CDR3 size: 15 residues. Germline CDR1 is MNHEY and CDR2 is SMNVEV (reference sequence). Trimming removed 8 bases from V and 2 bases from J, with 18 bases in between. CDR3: CASRLNRDINTEAFF. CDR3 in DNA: TGTGCCAGCCGACTTAACCGGGATATCAACACTGAAGCTTTCTTT.

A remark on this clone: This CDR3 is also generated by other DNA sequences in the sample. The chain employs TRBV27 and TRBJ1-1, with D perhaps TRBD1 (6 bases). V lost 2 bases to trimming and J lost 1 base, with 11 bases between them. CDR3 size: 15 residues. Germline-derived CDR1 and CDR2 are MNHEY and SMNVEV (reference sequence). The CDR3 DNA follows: TGTGCCAGCAGTTTACGATCCAGGGGGAACACTGAAGCTTTCTTT. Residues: CASSLRSRGNTEAFF.

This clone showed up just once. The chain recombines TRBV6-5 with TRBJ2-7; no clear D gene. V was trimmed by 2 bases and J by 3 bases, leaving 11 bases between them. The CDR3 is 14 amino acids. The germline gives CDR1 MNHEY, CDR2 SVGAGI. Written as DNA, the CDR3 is TGTGCCAGCAGTTACAAGTGGGGTGGCTACGAGCAGTACTTC. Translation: CASSYKWGGYEQYF.

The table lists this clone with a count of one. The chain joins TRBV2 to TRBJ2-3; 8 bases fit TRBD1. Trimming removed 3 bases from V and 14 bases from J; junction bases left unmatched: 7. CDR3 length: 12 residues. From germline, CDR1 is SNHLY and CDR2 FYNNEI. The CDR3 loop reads CASSDARGLLYF. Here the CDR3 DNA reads TGTGCCAGCAGTGATGCCAGGGGGCTATTGTATTTT.

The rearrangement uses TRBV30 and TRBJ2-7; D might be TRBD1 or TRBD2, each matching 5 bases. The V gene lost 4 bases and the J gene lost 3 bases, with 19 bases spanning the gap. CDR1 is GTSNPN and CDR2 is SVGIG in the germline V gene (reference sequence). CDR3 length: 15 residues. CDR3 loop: CAWNAGTDVLYEQYF. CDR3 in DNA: TGTGCCTGGAACGCCGGGACGGACGTACTCTACGAGCAGTACTTC.

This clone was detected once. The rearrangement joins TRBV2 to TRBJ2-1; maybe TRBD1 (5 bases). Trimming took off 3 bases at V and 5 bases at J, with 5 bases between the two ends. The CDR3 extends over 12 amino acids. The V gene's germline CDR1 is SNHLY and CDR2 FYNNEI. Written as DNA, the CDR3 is TGTGCCAGCAGTGACAGGGACAATGAGCAGTTCTTC. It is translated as CASSDRDNEQFF.

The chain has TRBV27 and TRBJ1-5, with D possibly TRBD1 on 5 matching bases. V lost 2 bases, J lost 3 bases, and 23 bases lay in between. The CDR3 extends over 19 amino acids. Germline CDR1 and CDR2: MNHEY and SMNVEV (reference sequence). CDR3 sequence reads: CASSLKGGSREGNNQPQHF. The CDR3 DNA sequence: TGTGCCAGCAGTTTAAAGGGTGGTTCCAGGGAAGGAAACAATCAGCCCCAGCATTTT.

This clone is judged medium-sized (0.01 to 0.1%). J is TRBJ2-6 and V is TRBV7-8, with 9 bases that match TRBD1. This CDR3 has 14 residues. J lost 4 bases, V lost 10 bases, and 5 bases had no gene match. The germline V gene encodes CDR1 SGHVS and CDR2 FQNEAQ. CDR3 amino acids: CAIQGAAGANVLTF. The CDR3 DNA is TGTGCCATACAGGGGGCGGCGGGGGCCAACGTCCTGACTTTC.

CDR3 region: CASSLSVETNEKLFF. The CDR3 region has the DNA TGTGCCAGCAGTTTATCTGTAGAGACTAATGAAAAACTGTTTTTT. The chain employs TRBV27 and TRBJ1-4; D uncertain. This CDR3 contains 15 residues. Germline V gene lookup returns CDR1 MNHEY and CDR2 SMNVEV (reference sequence). Trimming stripped 0 bases from V and 2 bases from J, with 7 bases between. Combining the CDR3 with reference TRBV27 and TRBJ1-4 gives the whole variable domain EAQVTQNPRYLITVTGKKLTVTCSQNMNHEYMSWYRQDPGLGLRQIYYSMNVEVTDKGDVPEGYKVSRKEKRNFPLILESPSPNQTSLYFCASSLSVETNEKLFFGSGTQLSVL.

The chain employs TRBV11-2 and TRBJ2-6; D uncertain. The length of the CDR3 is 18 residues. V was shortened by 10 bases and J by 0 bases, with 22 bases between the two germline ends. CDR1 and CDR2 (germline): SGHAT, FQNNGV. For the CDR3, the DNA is TGTGCCACGTGGGCCCGCAGAGAGCTAAGCTCTGGGGCCAACGTCCTGACTTTC. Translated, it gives CATWARRELSSGANVLTF.

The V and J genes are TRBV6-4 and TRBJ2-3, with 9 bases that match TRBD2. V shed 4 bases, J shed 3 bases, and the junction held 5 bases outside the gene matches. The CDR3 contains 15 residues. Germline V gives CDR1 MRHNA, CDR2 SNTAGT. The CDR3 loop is CASSAGAGGTDTQYF. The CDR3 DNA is TGTGCCAGCAGTGCAGGAGCGGGAGGAACAGATACGCAGTATTTT.

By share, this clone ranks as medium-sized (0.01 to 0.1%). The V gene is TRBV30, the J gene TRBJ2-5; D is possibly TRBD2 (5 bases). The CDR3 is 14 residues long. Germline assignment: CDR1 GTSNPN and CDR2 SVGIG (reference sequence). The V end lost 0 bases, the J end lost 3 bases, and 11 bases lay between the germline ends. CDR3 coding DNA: TGTGCCTGGAGTGTATCCACCGGGAAAGAGACCCAGTACTTC. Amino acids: CAWSVSTGKETQYF.

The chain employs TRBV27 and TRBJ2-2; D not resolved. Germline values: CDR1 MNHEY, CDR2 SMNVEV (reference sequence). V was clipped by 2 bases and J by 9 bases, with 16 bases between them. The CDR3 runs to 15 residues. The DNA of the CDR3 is TGTGCCAGCAGTTTACCTGCGTGTGGGTACCGGGAGCTGTTTTTT. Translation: CASSLPACGYRELFF.